These T cell receptor beta chains were read from a single sample in a study of cytomegalovirus exposure and HLA in healthy donors. Sequencing used immunoSEQ multiplex PCR; TCRdb keeps in-frame clones, though not all of them. The table lists 120,000 or so clones, about 88% of them singletons. The sample consisted of PBMCs. Receptor source: a man aged 30-40 years in good health and CMV-seronegative. The CDR3 runs from the conserved cysteine through the conserved F or W. D genes are given only for firm matches. Rows give clone size only sometimes, using once, few, many, or a class for an expanded clone.

v_gene	j_gene	d_gene	abundance	CDR3aa	CDR3nt
TRBV5-1	TRBJ2-3	TRBD1	NA	CASSSQGLSQYF	TGCGCCAGCAGCTCACAGGGGTTGTCGCAGTATTTT
TRBV10-3	TRBJ2-2	NA	NA	CAISQSRDTGELFF	TGTGCCATCAGTCAATCCAGGGACACCGGGGAGCTGTTTTTT
TRBV30	TRBJ1-2	NA	few	CASEPGYSRGYTF	TGTGCCTCGGAGCCGGGGTACAGTCGTGGCTACACCTTC
TRBV27	TRBJ2-7	NA	NA	CASMGGLSYEQYF	TGTGCCAGCATGGGGGGACTCTCATACGAGCAGTACTTC
TRBV6-1	TRBJ1-5	NA	once	CASSEIGSWSNQPQHF	TGTGCCAGCAGTGAAATAGGGAGCTGGAGCAATCAGCCCCAGCATTTT
TRBV2	TRBJ2-7	NA	NA	CASSGTWGNEQYF	TGTGCCAGCAGTGGGACCTGGGGCAACGAGCAGTACTTC
TRBV6-6	TRBJ1-6	NA	NA	CASSRDNSPLHF	TGTGCCAGCTCCCGGGATAATTCACCCCTCCACTTT
TRBV7-9	TRBJ1-1	TRBD1	NA	CASSRTGGVNTEAFF	TGTGCCAGCAGCCGGACAGGGGGTGTGAACACTGAAGCTTTCTTT
TRBV6-6	TRBJ2-5	TRBD1	NA	CASSLGTVQETQYF	TGTGCCAGCAGTTTAGGGACAGTACAAGAGACCCAGTACTTC
TRBV15	TRBJ2-3	TRBD1	NA	CATSREGGQGATDTQYF	TGTGCCACCAGCAGAGAGGGGGGACAGGGGGCCACAGATACGCAGTATTTT
TRBV9	TRBJ1-2	TRBD1	NA	CASSGTGVAGYTF	TGTGCCAGCAGCGGCACAGGGGTGGCTGGCTACACCTTC
TRBV5-1	TRBJ2-2	TRBD1	NA	CASSWDRGVTGELFF	TGCGCCAGCAGCTGGGACAGGGGGGTTACCGGGGAGCTGTTTTTT
TRBV7-9	TRBJ1-2	NA	NA	CASSLAGGPSHGYTF	TGTGCCAGCAGCTTAGCTGGGGGCCCTTCTCATGGCTACACCTTC
TRBV6-5	TRBJ2-3	NA	once	CASSRLPSGTGTQYF	TGTGCCAGCAGCCGACTGCCCAGCGGCACGGGTACGCAGTATTTT
TRBV4-1	TRBJ1-2	TRBD1	once	CASGWGDRGNGYTF	TGCGCCAGCGGGTGGGGAGACAGGGGCAATGGCTACACCTTC
TRBV7-9	TRBJ2-7	TRBD2	NA	CASSFGTSGAQLAYEQYF	TGTGCCAGCAGTTTCGGGACTAGCGGGGCCCAGCTAGCCTACGAGCAGTACTTC
TRBV5-1	TRBJ2-3	TRBD1	NA	CASSLRGQGSADTQYF	TGCGCCAGCAGTCTTAGGGGACAGGGGTCAGCAGATACGCAGTATTTT
TRBV5-5	TRBJ1-5	NA	once	CASSFALEGQPQHF	TGTGCCAGCAGCTTTGCACTTGAGGGTCAGCCCCAGCATTTT
TRBV5-1	TRBJ2-5	TRBD1	once	CASSNPGGETQYF	TGCGCCAGCAGCAACCCAGGGGGCGAGACCCAGTACTTC
TRBV10-3	TRBJ2-3	TRBD1	NA	CATGQGANTQYF	TGTGCCACGGGACAGGGGGCAAATACGCAGTATTTT
TRBV27	TRBJ1-2	NA	NA	CASSPSAGDFWYGYTF	TGTGCCAGCAGTCCCTCCGCCGGGGATTTTTGGTATGGCTACACCTTC
TRBV7-8	TRBJ2-3	TRBD2	NA	CASSFQLAGTDTQYF	TGTGCCAGCAGCTTCCAACTAGCGGGGACAGATACGCAGTATTTT
TRBV5-1	TRBJ2-5	NA	once	CASSLTPYQETQYF	TGCGCCAGCAGCTTGACACCGTACCAAGAGACCCAGTACTTC
TRBV5-6	TRBJ2-6	NA	NA	CASISQAARANVLTF	TGTGCCAGCATCTCACAGGCCGCTCGGGCCAACGTCCTGACTTTC
TRBV28	TRBJ2-2	TRBD2	NA	CASSLWASGSDTGELFF	TGTGCCAGCAGTTTATGGGCTAGCGGGAGTGACACCGGGGAGCTGTTTTTT
TRBV19	TRBJ2-1	NA	NA	CASSGQPLNEQFF	TGTGCCAGTAGTGGACAGCCCCTCAATGAGCAGTTCTTC
TRBV5-1	TRBJ1-1	NA	NA	CASSFEQESAFF	TGCGCCAGCAGCTTCGAACAGGAATCGGCTTTCTTT
TRBV15	TRBJ2-1	TRBD2	once	CATSRGTSGSSDEQFF	TGTGCCACCAGCAGAGGGACTAGCGGGAGTAGTGATGAGCAGTTCTTC
TRBV6-6	TRBJ2-4	TRBD1	NA	CASIGQAEDKNIQYF	TGTGCCAGCATAGGACAGGCAGAGGACAAAAACATTCAGTACTTC
TRBV19	TRBJ1-1	NA	NA	CASRQPLAGATEAFF	TGTGCCAGTAGACAGCCGTTGGCAGGGGCTACTGAAGCTTTCTTT
TRBV19	TRBJ2-7	TRBD2	NA	CASSPTGGPGEQYF	TGTGCCAGTAGTCCCACGGGAGGGCCAGGCGAGCAGTACTTC
TRBV30	TRBJ2-1	TRBD2	NA	CAWRGSGSSDEQFF	TGTGCCTGGAGGGGAAGCGGGAGTAGCGATGAGCAGTTCTTC
TRBV4-3	TRBJ2-3	TRBD1	NA	CASSQGARTGGDTQYF	TGCGCCAGCAGCCAAGGTGCAAGGACAGGGGGCGATACGCAGTATTTT
TRBV29-1	TRBJ2-7	TRBD1	NA	CSEGQGGPYEQYF	TGCAGCGAGGGACAGGGGGGTCCCTACGAGCAGTACTTC
TRBV10-3	TRBJ2-7	TRBD1	NA	CAISGQGEFYEQYF	TGTGCCATCAGCGGACAGGGGGAATTCTACGAGCAGTACTTC
TRBV5-5	TRBJ1-5	NA	NA	CASGPLNNQPQHF	TGTGCCAGCGGTCCCCTAAACAATCAGCCCCAGCATTTT
TRBV5-6	TRBJ2-7	NA	NA	CASSLAQGSYEQYF	TGTGCCAGCAGCTTGGCCCAGGGGTCCTACGAGCAGTACTTC
TRBV7-2	TRBJ2-7	NA	NA	CASSFREHEQYF	TGTGCCAGCAGCTTTCGGGAGCACGAGCAGTACTTC
TRBV4-1	TRBJ2-7	NA	NA	CASSHEPGARDEQYF	TGCGCCAGCAGCCACGAACCAGGAGCGCGGGACGAGCAGTACTTC
TRBV2	TRBJ1-1	NA	NA	CASSYRALNTEAFF	TGTGCCAGCAGTTACAGGGCCCTGAACACTGAAGCTTTCTTT